A single sample gave rise to the 27 T cell receptor beta chains below, sequenced in a study of identical twins. From the 5' RACE reads, TCRdb called clonotypes with MiXCR, one entry per CDR3 protein. The repertoire holds hundreds of thousands of distinct CDR3 sequences, with 20% to 25% as singletons. This sample was shared with a second study, whose subject was T cells expressing NK-cell markers.

The sequenced sample consisted of CD4+ T cells sorted from blood. The origin of the receptors is a woman aged 18-30 years in good health.

The chain couples TRBV7-9 to TRBJ2-1; 7 bases are a match to TRBD2. Germline trimming cut 5 bases from V and 0 bases from J; bases unmatched to any gene: 7. There are 16 residues in the CDR3. Germline V gene lookup returns CDR1 SEHNR and CDR2 FQNEAQ (reference sequence). CDR3 DNA sequence: TGTGCCAGCAGCCTCATGCGGGGGAGCTCCTACAATGAGCAGTTCTTC. The encoded protein is CASSLMRGSSYNEQFF.

The chain joins TRBV5-4 to TRBJ2-3, with 8 bases that match TRBD2. Germline V CDR1 and CDR2: SGHNT, YYREEE (reference sequence). The CDR3 is made up of 15 amino acids. V gave up 0 bases and J gave up 3 bases; unmatched junction bases: 3. The CDR3 DNA reads TGTGCCAGCAGCTTGGGCGGGGGGCGTACAGATACGCAGTATTTT. Protein product: CASSLGGGRTDTQYF.

A few counts support this clonotype. The V gene is TRBV5-1, the J gene TRBJ2-5, with a possible D match to TRBD2 (6 bases). The germline CDR1 and CDR2 sequences are SGHRS and YFSETQ. V gave up 4 bases and J gave up 7 bases, with 17 bases separating them. The CDR3 totals 14 residues. CDR3 sequence reads: CASSPDGREGTQYF. CDR3 DNA: TGCGCCAGCAGCCCTGACGGGAGAGAGGGGACCCAGTACTTC.

This clonotype was counted a few times. This rearrangement joins TRBV9 to TRBJ2-3, with D maybe TRBD2 (6 bases). Trimming took off 7 bases at V and 1 base at J, with 13 bases between the two ends. Looked up from germline, CDR1 is SGDLS and CDR2 is YYNGEE. CDR3 length: 14 amino acids. CDR3 in amino acids: CASRRGSGTDTQYF. The CDR3 nucleotides read TGTGCCAGCCGACGGGGGAGCGGCACAGATACGCAGTATTTT.

This clonotype was observed a few times. This chain links TRBV7-8 with TRBJ2-7; 10 bases match TRBD1. From germline, CDR1 is SGHVS and CDR2 FQNEAQ. The J segment lost 5 bases and the V segment lost 6 bases, leaving 10 bases of the junction unmatched. The length of the CDR3 is 15 residues. The DNA for the CDR3 is TGTGCCAGCAGGCCACGGGGGACAGGGGTCCACGAGCAGTACTTC. This translates into CASRPRGTGVHEQYF.

The V gene is TRBV12-3 or TRBV12-4, the J gene TRBJ1-3, with 7 nucleotides matching TRBD1. This CDR3 has 18 residues. V lost 5 bases to trimming and J lost 1 base; unmatched junction nucleotides: 14. CDR3 sequence reads: CASSKHPGTAESGNTIYF. The DNA for the CDR3 is TGTGCCAGCAGTAAGCATCCCGGGACAGCTGAATCTGGAAACACCATATATTTT.

V and J are TRBV10-3 and TRBJ2-4; TRBD1 agrees at 7 bases. This CDR3 region has 13 residues. The V gene's germline CDR1 is ENHRY and CDR2 SYGVKD. After removal of 6 bases from V and 7 bases from J, the junction contained 6 bases not matched to a gene. This chain's CDR3 is CAISMGQTNIQYF. Here the CDR3 DNA reads TGTGCCATCAGCATGGGACAGACTAACATTCAGTACTTC.

This clonotype has just a few counts. The chain recombines TRBV20-1 with TRBJ2-3; 7 bases line up with TRBD1. The CDR3 runs to 14 residues. CDR1 DFQATT and CDR2 SNEGSKA come from the germline V gene (reference sequence). V lost 1 base to trimming and J lost 5 bases; unmatched junction nucleotides: 6. The CDR3 sequence is CSARGSGGLDTQYF. CDR3 DNA: TGCAGTGCTAGAGGGTCAGGGGGTTTAGATACGCAGTATTTT.

At least ten counts were recorded for this clonotype. The chain has TRBV29-1 and TRBJ1-1, with D hard to call. Germline values: CDR1 SQVTM, CDR2 ANQGSEA. This CDR3 is 11 amino acids long. Trimming removed 4 bases at V and 1 base at J, with 4 bases between. The CDR3 loop reads CSVVSNTEAFF. Here the CDR3 DNA reads TGCAGCGTTGTGTCGAACACTGAAGCTTTCTTT.

V usage is TRBV7-3 and J usage is TRBJ2-1; no reliable D call. V lost 2 bases and J lost 4, with 9 bases in between. The CDR3 sequence is 14 residues long. CDR1 is SGHTA and CDR2 is FQGTGA in the germline V gene. Here the CDR3 reads CASSLQADYNEQFF. The CDR3 coding sequence is TGTGCCAGCAGCTTACAAGCAGATTACAATGAGCAGTTCTTC.

This clonotype was picked up a small number of times. The chain combines TRBV5-1 with TRBJ2-7; either TRBD1 or TRBD2 may fit D (5 bases each). The CDR3 covers 13 residues. Germline V CDR1 and CDR2: SGHRS, YFSETQ. Trimming took 7 bases from V and 5 from J, leaving 16 bases between them. The CDR3 region is CASSMGVLDEQYF. Written as DNA, the CDR3 is TGCGCCAGCTCCATGGGGGTTCTCGACGAGCAGTACTTC.

The chain recombines TRBV15 with TRBJ2-5, with D possibly TRBD1 on 6 matching bases. Germline loops: CDR1 LNHNV, CDR2 YYDKDF (reference sequence). The ends were cut back, 0 bases at V and 5 bases at J, with 19 bases in the middle. CDR3 size: 17 residues. The CDR3 DNA sequence: TGTGCCACCAGCAGAGACCTGTACAGGGTGACGGGGGAGACCCAGTACTTC. It is translated as CATSRDLYRVTGETQYF.

Only a few counts were recorded for this clonotype. V and J are TRBV6-2 or TRBV6-3 and TRBJ2-1; D remains ambiguous. This CDR3 has 13 residues. Germline V lookup: CDR1 MNHEY, CDR2 SVGEGT. The germline V and J ends were trimmed by 2 bases and 7 bases, with 9 bases remaining between them. CDR3 nucleotide sequence: TGTGCCAGCAGTTACAGGGCAGTGAATGAGCAGTTCTTC. It codes for CASSYRAVNEQFF.

This clonotype showed up just a few times. The rearrangement uses TRBV6-1 and TRBJ2-2; perhaps TRBD1 as D (6 bases). Germline V CDR1 and CDR2: MNHNS, SASEGT. Trimming left V 5 bases short and J 7 bases short, with 14 bases between. The CDR3 loop spans 14 amino acids. This CDR3 reads CASSTQGSRGELFF. In DNA form, the CDR3 reads TGTGCCAGCAGTACCCAGGGGTCCCGCGGGGAGCTGTTTTTT.

This chain uses TRBV15 with TRBJ2-7; D is uncertain. CDR1 LNHNV and CDR2 YYDKDF come from the germline V gene (reference sequence). Trimming left V 5 bases short and J 2 bases short, with 19 bases between. The CDR3 spans 16 residues. The CDR3 region has the DNA TGTGCCACCAGCGCCTCCGACTTAAAAATTCCCTACGAGCAGTACTTC. As protein: CATSASDLKIPYEQYF.

This clonotype was counted a few times. The V and J genes are TRBV21-1 and TRBJ2-5; the table's TRBD2 call for D was not verified on the DNA. TRBV21-1 has pseudogene status. The CDR3 spans 13 residues. The DNA of the CDR3 is TGTGCCAGCAGCAAAGTCGAGTCCGAGACCCAGTACTTC. It specifies CASSKVESETQYF.

The chain is built from TRBV4-3 and TRBJ2-7, with 11 positions matching TRBD2. The CDR3 is 15 amino acids. CDR1 is LGHNA and CDR2 is YSLEER in the germline V gene. V was clipped by 3 bases and J by 3 bases; unmatched bases: 4. CDR3 in DNA: TGCGCCAGCAGCCAGCTTAGCGGGGGGGGCTACGAGCAGTACTTC. It specifies CASSQLSGGGYEQYF.

The chain has TRBV10-3 and TRBJ2-3; D might be TRBD1 or TRBD2, each matching 5 bases. The CDR3 runs 16 residues. Germline V gene lookup returns CDR1 ENHRY and CDR2 SYGVKD. Trimming pared 10 bases from V and 0 bases from J, leaving 20 bases between. The CDR3 loop reads CATRDGARTSTDTQYF. CDR3 coding DNA: TGTGCCACCCGGGACGGGGCCAGGACTAGCACAGATACGCAGTATTTT.

There are a few counts of this clonotype. This chain links TRBV20-1 with TRBJ2-3, with TRBD2 matching over 14 bases. V shed 6 bases, J shed 5 bases, and the junction held 13 bases outside the gene matches. Germline V CDR1 and CDR2: DFQATT, SNEGSKA (reference sequence). The CDR3 length is 17 residues. The CDR3 loop is CSAPDLGTSGRVDTQYF. The CDR3 DNA reads TGCAGTGCCCCAGACCTGGGGACTAGCGGGAGAGTAGATACGCAGTATTTT.

The CDR3 region is CASSSDSANTGELFF. CDR3 nucleotide sequence: TGCGCCAGCAGCTCGGACAGCGCGAACACCGGGGAGCTGTTTTTT. This chain uses TRBV5-1 with TRBJ2-2; TRBD1 might be the D (6 bases). Per the germline V gene, CDR1 is SGHRS and CDR2 is YFSETQ. The CDR3 length is 15 residues. V was cut by 3 bases and J by 0 bases, with 9 bases left in between.

This clonotype showed up just once. The chain combines TRBV6-1 with TRBJ2-6; D is uncertain. The germline V and J ends were trimmed by 5 bases and 0 bases, with 14 bases remaining between them. The length of the CDR3 is 17 residues. Germline CDR1 is MNHNS and CDR2 is SASEGT. CDR3: CASSPRHRSSGANVLTF. CDR3 bases: TGTGCCAGCAGTCCCAGACATCGCAGCTCTGGGGCCAACGTCCTGACTTTC.

This rearrangement joins TRBV3-1 to TRBJ1-2; D gene unclear. From germline, CDR1 is LGHDT and CDR2 YNNKEL (reference sequence). This CDR3 has 12 residues. V was pared by 8 bases and J by 1 base, with 8 bases between. For the CDR3, the DNA is TGTGCCAGCGAACATTTTAACTATGGCTACACCTTC. Residues: CASEHFNYGYTF. The full variable domain, with the rest looked up from reference TRBV3-1 and TRBJ1-2, is DTAVSQTPKYLVTQMGNDKSIKCEQNLGHDTMYWYKQDSKKFLKIMFSYNNKELIINETVPNRFSPKSPDKAHLNLHINSLELGDSAVYFCASEHFNYGYTFGSGTRLTVV.

In this sample, this clonotype turned up many times. The chain uses TRBV12-3 or TRBV12-4 and TRBJ2-7, with D tentatively TRBD2 (7 bases). V was cut by 1 base and J by 2 bases, with 9 bases left in between. This CDR3 comprises 14 residues. The CDR3 here is CASSLGGGPYEQYF. CDR3 nucleotides: TGTGCCAGCAGTTTAGGCGGGGGCCCCTACGAGCAGTACTTC.

In this sample, this clonotype turned up a few times. This chain uses TRBV5-1 with TRBJ2-2, with no clear D. Germline V gene lookup returns CDR1 SGHRS and CDR2 YFSETQ. This CDR3 contains 16 residues. The ends were cut back, 4 bases at V and 0 bases at J, with 13 bases in the middle. The CDR3 DNA reads TGCGCCAGCAGCCCCGACCCGGGCTCGAACACCGGGGAGCTGTTTTTT. Protein product: CASSPDPGSNTGELFF.

The V call is TRBV20-1, the J call TRBJ2-2; perhaps TRBD2 as D (5 bases). CDR3 length: 16 amino acids. V was cut by 0 bases and J by 0 bases, with 11 bases left in between. The germline gives CDR1 DFQATT, CDR2 SNEGSKA (reference sequence). Here the CDR3 reads CSARDWRQSNTGELFF. DNA of the CDR3: TGCAGTGCTAGAGATTGGAGGCAGTCGAACACCGGGGAGCTGTTTTTT.

This clonotype was seen just once. The V gene is TRBV6-2 or TRBV6-3, the J gene TRBJ2-7; 7 bases map to TRBD1. CDR1 is MNHEY and CDR2 is SVGEGT in the germline V gene. The ends lost 0 bases at V and 3 bases at J; junction bases unmatched: 23. The CDR3 sequence is 21 residues long. The CDR3 region is CASSYSKLTGYRTGALYEQYF. The CDR3 region has the DNA TGTGCCAGCAGTTACTCGAAACTGACAGGGTACAGGACTGGGGCTCTCTACGAGCAGTACTTC.

The table lists this clonotype with a few counts. This chain links TRBV12-3 or TRBV12-4 with TRBJ2-1, with D uncertain. The CDR3 is 13 amino acids. Trimming took off 3 bases at V and 7 bases at J, with 10 bases between the two ends. The CDR3 DNA follows: TGTGCCAGCAGTTTCCTGACACGTAATGAGCAGTTCTTC. Translation: CASSFLTRNEQFF.